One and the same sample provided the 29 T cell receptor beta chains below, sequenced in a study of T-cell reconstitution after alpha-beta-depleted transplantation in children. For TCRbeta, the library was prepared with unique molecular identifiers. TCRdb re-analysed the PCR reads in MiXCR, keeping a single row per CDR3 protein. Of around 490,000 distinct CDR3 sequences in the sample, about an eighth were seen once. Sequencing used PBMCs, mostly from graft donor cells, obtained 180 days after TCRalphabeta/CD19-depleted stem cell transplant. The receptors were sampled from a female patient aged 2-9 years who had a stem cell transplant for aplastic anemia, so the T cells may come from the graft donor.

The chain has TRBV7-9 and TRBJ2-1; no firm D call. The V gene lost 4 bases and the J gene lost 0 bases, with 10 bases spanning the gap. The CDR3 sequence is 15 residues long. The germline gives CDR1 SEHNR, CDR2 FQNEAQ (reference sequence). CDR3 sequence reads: CASSSRYSSYNEQFF. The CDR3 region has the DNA TGTGCCAGCAGCTCCAGATATAGCTCCTACAATGAGCAGTTCTTC.

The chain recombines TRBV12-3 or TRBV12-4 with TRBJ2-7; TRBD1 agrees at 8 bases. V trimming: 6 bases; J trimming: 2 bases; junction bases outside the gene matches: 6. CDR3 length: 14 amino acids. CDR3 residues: CASSQDRGPYEQYV. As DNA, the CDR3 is TGTGCCAGCAGCCAAGACAGGGGACCCTACGAGCAGTACGTC.

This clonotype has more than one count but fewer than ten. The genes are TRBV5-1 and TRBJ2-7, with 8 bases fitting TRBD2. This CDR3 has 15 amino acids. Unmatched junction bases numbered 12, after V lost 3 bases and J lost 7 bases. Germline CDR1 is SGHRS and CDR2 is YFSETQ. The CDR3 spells CASSYYPGGPSEQYV. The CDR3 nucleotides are TGCGCCAGCAGCTACTACCCGGGAGGGCCGAGTGAGCAGTACGTC.

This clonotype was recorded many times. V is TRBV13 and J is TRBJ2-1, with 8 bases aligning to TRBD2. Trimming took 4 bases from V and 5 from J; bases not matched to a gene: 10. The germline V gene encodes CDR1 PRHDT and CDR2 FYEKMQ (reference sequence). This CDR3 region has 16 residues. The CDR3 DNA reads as TGTGCCAGCAGCTCCCTTAGCGGGGTAGGAAACAATGAGCAGTTCTTC. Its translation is CASSSLSGVGNNEQFF.

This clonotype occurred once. The CDR3: CASSFGQFYEQYV. The CDR3 DNA follows: TGTGCCAGCAGCTTTGGGCAGTTCTACGAGCAGTACGTC. The rearrangement links TRBV11-1 to TRBJ2-7; D unresolved. V lost 3 bases and J lost 3, with 9 bases in between. Germline V gene lookup returns CDR1 SGHAT and CDR2 FQDESV (reference sequence). This CDR3 has 13 residues.

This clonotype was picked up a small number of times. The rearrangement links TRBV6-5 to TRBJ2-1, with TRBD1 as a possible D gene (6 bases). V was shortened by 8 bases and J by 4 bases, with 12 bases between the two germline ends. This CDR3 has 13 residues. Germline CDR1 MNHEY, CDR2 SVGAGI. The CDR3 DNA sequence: TGTGCCAGCCGGGACACTTCTTACAATGAGCAGTTCTTC. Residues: CASRDTSYNEQFF.

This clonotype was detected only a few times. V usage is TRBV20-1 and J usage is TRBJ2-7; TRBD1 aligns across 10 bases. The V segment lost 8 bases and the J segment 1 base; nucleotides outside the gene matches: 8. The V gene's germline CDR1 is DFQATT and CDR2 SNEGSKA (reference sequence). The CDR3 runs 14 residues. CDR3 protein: CSTTVGQGSYEQYF. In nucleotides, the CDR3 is TGCAGTACAACCGTGGGACAGGGGTCCTACGAGCAGTACTTC.

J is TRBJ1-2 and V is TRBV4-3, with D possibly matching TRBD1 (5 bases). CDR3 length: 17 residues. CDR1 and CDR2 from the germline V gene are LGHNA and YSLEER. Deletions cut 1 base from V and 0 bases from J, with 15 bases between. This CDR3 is CASSQAFLARANYGYTF. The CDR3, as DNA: TGCGCCAGCAGCCAAGCTTTCCTCGCCAGGGCTAACTATGGCTACACCTTC.

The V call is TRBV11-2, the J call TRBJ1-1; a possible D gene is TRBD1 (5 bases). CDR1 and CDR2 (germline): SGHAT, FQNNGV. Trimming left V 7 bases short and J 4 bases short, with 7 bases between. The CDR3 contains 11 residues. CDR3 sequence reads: CASTQGTEAFF. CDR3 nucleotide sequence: TGTGCCAGCACTCAGGGCACTGAAGCTTTCTTT. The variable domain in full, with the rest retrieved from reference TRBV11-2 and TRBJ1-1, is EAGVAQSPRYKIIEKRQSVAFWCNPISGHATLYWYQQILGQGPKLLIQFQNNGVVDDSQLPKDRFSAERLKGVDSTLKIQPAKLEDSAVYLCASTQGTEAFFGQGTRLTVV.

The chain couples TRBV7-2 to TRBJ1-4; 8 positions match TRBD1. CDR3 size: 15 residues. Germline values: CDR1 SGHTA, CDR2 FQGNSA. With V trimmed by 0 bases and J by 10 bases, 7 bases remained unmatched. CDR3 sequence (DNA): TGTGCCAGCAGCTTAGCGGGGACAGGATTTCGAAAACTGTTTTTT. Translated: CASSLAGTGFRKLFF.

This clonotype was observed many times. The CDR3 here is CSVEEGPPGQYF. The CDR3 DNA sequence: TGCAGCGTTGAAGAAGGTCCGCCCGGGCAGTACTTC. This chain connects TRBV29-1 to TRBJ2-7; no firm D call. Trimming took 0 bases from V and 9 from J, leaving 12 bases between them. The CDR3 is made up of 12 amino acids. Germline V gene sequence: CDR1 SQVTM, CDR2 ANQGSEA.

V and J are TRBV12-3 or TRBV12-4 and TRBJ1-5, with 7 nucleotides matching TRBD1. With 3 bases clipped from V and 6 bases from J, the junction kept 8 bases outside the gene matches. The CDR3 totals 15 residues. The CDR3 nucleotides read TGTGCCAGCAGTTTGGGTAAGGGGGCAAGTCAGCCCCAGCATTTT. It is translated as CASSLGKGASQPQHF.

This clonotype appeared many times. The DNA of the CDR3 is TGTGCCAGCAGCCTAGACTACTCCTACGAGCAGTACTTC. It codes for CASSLDYSYEQYF. The chain employs TRBV7-2 and TRBJ2-7; possible D gene TRBD2, 5 bases. The V gene's germline CDR1 is SGHTA and CDR2 FQGNSA. The CDR3 spans 13 residues. V lost 5 bases to trimming and J lost 0 bases, with 8 bases between them.

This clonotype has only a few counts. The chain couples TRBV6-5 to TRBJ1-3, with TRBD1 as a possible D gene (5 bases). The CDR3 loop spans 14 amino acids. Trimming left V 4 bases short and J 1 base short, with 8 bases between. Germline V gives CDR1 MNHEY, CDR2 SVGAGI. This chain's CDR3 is CASSFGTSGNTIYF. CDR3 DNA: TGTGCCAGCAGTTTCGGGACTTCTGGAAACACCATATATTTT.

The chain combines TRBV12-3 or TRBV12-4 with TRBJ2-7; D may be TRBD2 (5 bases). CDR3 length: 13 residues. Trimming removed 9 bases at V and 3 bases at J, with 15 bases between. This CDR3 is CARTAGNGYEQYF. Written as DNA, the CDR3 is TGTGCCAGAACGGCGGGTAATGGCTACGAGCAGTACTTC.

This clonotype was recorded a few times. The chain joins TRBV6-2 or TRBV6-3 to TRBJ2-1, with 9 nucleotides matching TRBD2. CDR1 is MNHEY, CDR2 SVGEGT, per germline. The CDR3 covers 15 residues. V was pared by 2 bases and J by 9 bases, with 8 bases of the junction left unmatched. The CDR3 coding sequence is TGTGCCAGCAGTTACCTGGCGGGAGGGCCCGGTGAGCAGTTCTTC. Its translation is CASSYLAGGPGEQFF.

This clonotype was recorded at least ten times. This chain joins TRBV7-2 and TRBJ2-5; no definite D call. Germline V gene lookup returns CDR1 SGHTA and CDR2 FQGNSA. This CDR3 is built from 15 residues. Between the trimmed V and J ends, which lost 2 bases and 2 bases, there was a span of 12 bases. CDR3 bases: TGTGCCAGCAGCTTAATGGGGAACGCACAAGAGACCCAGTACTTC. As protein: CASSLMGNAQETQYF. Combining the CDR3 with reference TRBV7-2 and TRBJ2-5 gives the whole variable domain GAGVSQSPSNKVTEKGKDVELRCDPISGHTALYWYRQSLGQGLEFLIYFQGNSAPDKSGLPSDRFSAERTGGSVSTLTIQRTQQEDSAVYLCASSLMGNAQETQYFGPGTRLLVL.

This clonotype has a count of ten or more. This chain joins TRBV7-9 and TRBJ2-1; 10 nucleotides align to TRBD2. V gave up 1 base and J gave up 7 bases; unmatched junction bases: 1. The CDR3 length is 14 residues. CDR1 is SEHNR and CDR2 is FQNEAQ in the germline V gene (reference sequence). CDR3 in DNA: TGTGCCAGCAGCTTAGTAGCGGGAGGTAATGAGCAGTTCTTC. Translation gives CASSLVAGGNEQFF.

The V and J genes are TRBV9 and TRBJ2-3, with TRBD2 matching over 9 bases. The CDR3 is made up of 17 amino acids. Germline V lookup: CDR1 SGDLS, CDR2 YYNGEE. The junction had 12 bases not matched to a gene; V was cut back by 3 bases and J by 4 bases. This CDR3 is CASSASLSSGNADTQYF. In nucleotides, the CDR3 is TGTGCCAGCAGCGCCTCCCTTTCTAGCGGGAACGCAGATACGCAGTATTTT.

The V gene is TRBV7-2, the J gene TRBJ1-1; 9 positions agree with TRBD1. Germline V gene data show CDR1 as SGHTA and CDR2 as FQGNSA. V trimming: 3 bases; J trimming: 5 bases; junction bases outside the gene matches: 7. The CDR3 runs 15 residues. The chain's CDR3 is CASSFAGTGRTEAFF. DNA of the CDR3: TGTGCCAGCAGCTTCGCCGGGACAGGGAGGACTGAAGCTTTCTTT. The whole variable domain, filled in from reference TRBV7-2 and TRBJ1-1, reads GAGVSQSPSNKVTEKGKDVELRCDPISGHTALYWYRQSLGQGLEFLIYFQGNSAPDKSGLPSDRFSAERTGGSVSTLTIQRTQQEDSAVYLCASSFAGTGRTEAFFGQGTRLTVV.

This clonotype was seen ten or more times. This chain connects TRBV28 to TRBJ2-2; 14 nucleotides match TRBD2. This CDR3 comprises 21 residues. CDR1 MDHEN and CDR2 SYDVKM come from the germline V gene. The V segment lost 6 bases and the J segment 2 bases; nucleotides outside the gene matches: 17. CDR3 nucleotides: TGTGCCAGCAGCCCTGGATGGGCCCTGACTAGCGGGAGGGCCAACACCGGGGAGCTGTTTTTT. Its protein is CASSPGWALTSGRANTGELFF. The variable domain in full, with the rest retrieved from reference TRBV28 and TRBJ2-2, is DVKVTQSSRYLVKRTGEKVFLECVQDMDHENMFWYRQDPGLGLRLIYFSYDVKMKEKGDIPEGYSVSREKKERFSLILESASTNQTSMYLCASSPGWALTSGRANTGELFFGEGSRLTVL.

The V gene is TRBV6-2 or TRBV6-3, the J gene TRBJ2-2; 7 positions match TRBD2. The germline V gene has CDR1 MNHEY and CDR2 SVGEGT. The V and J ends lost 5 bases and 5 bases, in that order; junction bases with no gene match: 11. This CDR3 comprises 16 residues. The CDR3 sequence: CASSPLGTTVTGELFF. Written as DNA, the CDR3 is TGTGCCAGCAGTCCTCTCGGGACTACCGTTACCGGGGAGCTGTTTTTT.

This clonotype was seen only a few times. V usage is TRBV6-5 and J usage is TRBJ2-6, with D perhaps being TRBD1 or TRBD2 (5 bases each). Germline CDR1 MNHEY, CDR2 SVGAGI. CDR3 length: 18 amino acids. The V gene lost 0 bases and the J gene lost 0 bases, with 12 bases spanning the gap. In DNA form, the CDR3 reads TGTGCCAGCAGTTACTCGACCGGGGCCAGCTCTGGGGCCAACGTCCTGACTTTC. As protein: CASSYSTGASSGANVLTF.

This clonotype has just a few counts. CDR3 in DNA: TGTGCCATCACCACCCGGGACGCGAGCTCCTACAATGAGCAGTTCTTC. As protein: CAITTRDASSYNEQFF. The genes are TRBV6-2 or TRBV6-3 and TRBJ2-1, with D perhaps matching TRBD1 or TRBD2 (5 bases each). Germline V gene data show CDR1 as MNHEY and CDR2 as SVGEGT. Trimming pared 10 bases from V and 0 bases from J, leaving 19 bases between. The CDR3 consists of 16 residues.

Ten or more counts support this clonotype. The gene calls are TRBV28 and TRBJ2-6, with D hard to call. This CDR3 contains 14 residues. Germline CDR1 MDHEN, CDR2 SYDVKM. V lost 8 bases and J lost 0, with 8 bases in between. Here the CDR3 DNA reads TGTGCCAGCCACCTGTCCTCTGGGGCCAACGTCCTGACTTTC. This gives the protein CASHLSSGANVLTF.

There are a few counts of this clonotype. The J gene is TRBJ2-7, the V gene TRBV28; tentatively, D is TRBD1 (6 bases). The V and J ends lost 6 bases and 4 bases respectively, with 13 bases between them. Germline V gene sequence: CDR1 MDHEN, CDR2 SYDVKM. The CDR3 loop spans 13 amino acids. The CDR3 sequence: CASRTNRVYEQYF. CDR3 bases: TGTGCCAGCAGAACCAACAGGGTTTACGAGCAGTACTTC.

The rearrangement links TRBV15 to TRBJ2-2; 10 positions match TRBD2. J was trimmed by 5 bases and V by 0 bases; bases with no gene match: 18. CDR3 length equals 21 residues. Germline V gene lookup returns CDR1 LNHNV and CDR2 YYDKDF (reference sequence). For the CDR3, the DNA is TGTGCCACCAGCAGAGAGATTAACGGCTTTCTACTAGCGGGACTTACCGGGGAGCTGTTTTTT. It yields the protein CATSREINGFLLAGLTGELFF.

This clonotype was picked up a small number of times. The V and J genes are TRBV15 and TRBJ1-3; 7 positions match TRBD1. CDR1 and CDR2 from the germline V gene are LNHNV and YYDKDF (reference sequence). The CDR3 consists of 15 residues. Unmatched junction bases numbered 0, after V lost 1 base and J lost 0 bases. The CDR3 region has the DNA TGTGCCACCAGCAGAGGGACAGGCTCTGGAAACACCATATATTTT. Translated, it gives CATSRGTGSGNTIYF.

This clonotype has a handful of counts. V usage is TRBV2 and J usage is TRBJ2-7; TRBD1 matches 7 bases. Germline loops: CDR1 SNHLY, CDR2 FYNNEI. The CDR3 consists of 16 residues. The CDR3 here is CASSEYLGQPFYGQYV. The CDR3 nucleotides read TGTGCCAGCAGTGAATACCTGGGACAGCCCTTCTACGGGCAGTACGTC.